These T cell receptor beta chains were read from a single sample in a study of blood T cell repertoires in COVID-19. The repertoire was sequenced with immunoSEQ multiplex PCR; TCRdb's copy has only in-frame clones and lacks some. The sample lists about 49,000 clones, 86% occurring once. Sequencing was carried out using peripheral blood. Receptors were obtained from a man aged 40-49 years with active COVID-19. CDR3s include the opening cysteine and the closing phenylalanine or tryptophan. D genes are given only for firm matches. Expanded clones get a size class; other rows say once, few or many, or leave the size out.

TRBD1,NA,TRBV19,TRBJ1-1,TGTGCCAGTACCTGGACAGGGGGGAGTACTGAAGCTTTCTTT,CASTWTGGSTEAFF
TRBD2,NA,TRBV7-3,TRBJ2-3,TGTGCCAGCAGCTCGACTAGCGGGACGGGAGATACGCAGTATTTT,CASSSTSGTGDTQYF
NA,NA,TRBV3-1/TRBV3-2,TRBJ2-7,TGTGCCAGCAGCCAAGGTATCATCGGAGTATCCTACGAGCAGTACTTC,CASSQGIIGVSYEQYF
NA,once,TRBV28,TRBJ1-4,TGTGCCAACAGACACGAAGAAAAACTGTTTTTT,CANRHEEKLFF
NA,NA,TRBV21-1,TRBJ2-7,TGTGCCAGCAGCCCCCTAAGACAGGGGGCGTACGAGCAGTACTTC,CASSPLRQGAYEQYF
NA,NA,TRBV7-6,TRBJ1-3,TGTGCCAGCAGCGGCGTCCGGGGCAGGGGCTATGGAAACACCATATATTTT,CASSGVRGRGYGNTIYF
NA,NA,TRBV4-1,TRBJ1-3,TGCGCCAGCAGCCAACGGGACTCTGGAAACACCATATATTTT,CASSQRDSGNTIYF
TRBD1,NA,TRBV28,TRBJ2-3,TGTGCCAGCACCACTCGGGACAGAATCACAGATACGCAGTATTTT,CASTTRDRITDTQYF
NA,NA,TRBV19,TRBJ1-2,TGTGCCAGTAGTTTCCATCGACAGGCCTATGGCTACACCTTC,CASSFHRQAYGYTF
NA,NA,TRBV19,TRBJ2-7,TGTGCCAGTAGTATCGGTAGCGCGGGTGAGCAGTACTTC,CASSIGSAGEQYF
NA,NA,TRBV19,TRBJ2-7,TGTGCCAGTAGTCCCTCGGGACATTCCTACGAGCAGTACTTC,CASSPSGHSYEQYF
NA,NA,TRBV5-6,TRBJ1-5,TGTGCCAGCAGCTTAAGATCGGGGAGGCAGCCCCAGCATTTT,CASSLRSGRQPQHF
NA,NA,TRBV30,TRBJ1-1,TGTGCCTGGTATTTCGGGGGGGGCATGAGCACTGAAGCTTTCTTT,CAWYFGGGMSTEAFF
TRBD2,NA,TRBV7-8,TRBJ2-2,TGTGCCAGCAGTTATGGGACTAGCGGCAGGGAGCTGTTTTTT,CASSYGTSGRELFF
TRBD2,NA,TRBV6-6,TRBJ2-7,TGTGCCAGCAGTCTCGGGTGGGGCGGGAGGGTCTTATATGAGCAGTACTTC,CASSLGWGGRVLYEQYF
NA,NA,TRBV27,TRBJ2-7,TGTGCCAGCAGTTTCCTAGCGCCGTACGAGCAGTACTTC,CASSFLAPYEQYF
TRBD1,NA,TRBV30,TRBJ1-4,TGTGCCTGGAATCCGGGACAGTTTAATGAAAAACTGTTTTTT,CAWNPGQFNEKLFF
TRBD1,NA,TRBV30,TRBJ1-2,TGTGCCTGGAGTAGACAGGGGACTTATGGCTACACCTTC,CAWSRQGTYGYTF
NA,once,TRBV5-1,TRBJ1-2,TGCGCCAGCAGCTTGGAGAGCTATGGCTACACCTTC,CASSLESYGYTF
NA,NA,TRBV6-5,TRBJ2-7,TGTGCCAGCTGGCCCGGACAGTTTTTGGGGTACGAGCAGTACTTC,CASWPGQFLGYEQYF
TRBD1,NA,TRBV9,TRBJ2-3,TGTGCCAGCAGCGTAGTGGGGACAGGGTACACAGATACGCAGTATTTT,CASSVVGTGYTDTQYF
NA,NA,TRBV3-1/TRBV3-2,TRBJ2-1,TGTGCCAGCACCGAGGCCGGGACAAGTAGCAATGAGCAGTTCTTC,CASTEAGTSSNEQFF
TRBD1,NA,TRBV5-1,TRBJ1-1,TGCGCCAGCAGCCCGACAGGGGCAAACACTGAAGCTTTCTTT,CASSPTGANTEAFF
NA,NA,TRBV5-4,TRBJ2-3,TGTGCCAGCAGAAAAGCACGTGGAGATACGCAGTATTTT,CASRKARGDTQYF
TRBD1,NA,TRBV7-8,TRBJ2-7,TGTGCCAGCAGCTTATATTTTAGGGACAGCACCTACGAGCAGTACTTC,CASSLYFRDSTYEQYF
TRBD1,NA,TRBV2,TRBJ2-1,TGTGCCGACGCCCCCCGGGGTGTCAGGGGGAATGAGCAGTTCTTC,CADAPRGVRGNEQFF